These 22 T cell receptor beta chains share one sample of origin, sequenced in a study of CD8 T cells in ankylosing spondylitis. TCRdb independently ran MiXCR on the 5' RACE reads; one entry per CDR3 protein. The repertoire consists of approximately 24,000 distinct CDR3 sequences, with 10% to 15% occurring once and the leading ten covering 35%. The sequenced sample consisted of blood. These receptors were taken from a male donor with ankylosing spondylitis or in good health (not recorded which).

This clonotype showed up just a few times. The rearrangement links TRBV9 to TRBJ1-4, with D possibly being TRBD1 (5 bases). CDR1 is SGDLS, CDR2 YYNGEE, per germline. V dropped 4 bases and J dropped 3 bases, with 13 bases sitting between them. The CDR3 consists of 15 residues. CDR3 nucleotide sequence: TGTGCCAGCAGCACCGGGAGGGGAGCTAATGAAAAACTGTTTTTT. Protein: CASSTGRGANEKLFF.

Ten or more counts support this clonotype. A read error may produce the germline difference seen at one junction end. The chain has TRBV24-1 and TRBJ2-2; no clear D. The length of the CDR3 is 15 residues. The V gene's germline CDR1 is KGHDR and CDR2 SFDVKD. The CDR3 spells CATSDFEGNSGELFF. For the CDR3, the DNA is TGTGCCACCAGTGATTTTGAAGGGAACTCCGGGGAGCTGTTTTTT.

This clonotype was seen only a few times. The CDR3 DNA reads TGTGCCAGCAGTTACCTTGGACAGGCCTACGAGCAGTACTTC. This gives the protein CASSYLGQAYEQYF. V gene TRBV6-2 or TRBV6-3 combines with J gene TRBJ2-7; 7 bases are shared with TRBD1. The CDR3 runs to 14 residues. V dropped 2 bases and J dropped 2; count of bases not matched to a gene: 3. CDR1 is MNHEY and CDR2 is SVGEGT in the germline V gene.

The table lists this clonotype with many counts. CDR3 loop: CASSKTGPTNEKLFF. The CDR3 nucleotides read TGTGCCAGCAGCAAAACAGGGCCAACTAATGAAAAACTGTTTTTT. The chain recombines TRBV7-2 with TRBJ1-4; D is possibly TRBD1 (6 bases). V was clipped by 5 bases and J by 0 bases, with 10 bases between them. This CDR3 spans 15 amino acids. CDR1 and CDR2 from the germline V gene are SGHTA and FQGNSA.

The sample holds many counts of this clonotype. The V gene is TRBV29-1, the J gene TRBJ2-5; perhaps TRBD2 as D (6 bases). V lost 5 bases to trimming and J lost 0 bases, with 7 bases between them. There are 12 residues in the CDR3. Germline CDR1 SQVTM, CDR2 ANQGSEA. CDR3: CSVSSDQETQYF. CDR3 DNA: TGCAGCGTTTCTAGCGACCAAGAGACCCAGTACTTC.

This clonotype was counted a few times. The CDR3: CASSSDRDINEQYV. The DNA for the CDR3 is TGTGCCAGCAGCTCAGACAGGGACATCAACGAGCAGTACGTC. The V gene is TRBV28, the J gene TRBJ2-7; 7 positions match TRBD1. The CDR3 is 14 residues long. Germline CDR1 and CDR2: MDHEN and SYDVKM. V lost 6 bases and J lost 5; bases outside the gene matches: 10.

In this sample, this clonotype turned up many times. The genes are TRBV5-1 and TRBJ2-2; perhaps TRBD2 as D (6 bases). Trimming shortened V by 5 bases and J by 1 base, and 9 bases separated the two germline ends. The CDR3 runs to 14 residues. Germline V gene sequence: CDR1 SGHRS, CDR2 YFSETQ. This CDR3 is CASRRRENTGELFF. Here the CDR3 DNA reads TGCGCCAGCAGGAGGCGGGAGAACACCGGGGAGCTGTTTTTT.

There are a few counts of this clonotype. One end of the junction fails to match germline, which may point to a read error. The V gene is TRBV20-1, the J gene TRBJ1-2; D unresolved. Germline values: CDR1 DFQATT, CDR2 SNEGSKA (reference sequence). The CDR3 spans 10 residues. CDR3 loop: CSARGGHNIF. DNA for the CDR3: TGCAGTGCTAGGGGAGGGCACAATATCTTC.

This clonotype was counted only a few times. The chain couples TRBV4-3 to TRBJ2-3, with 7 bases that match TRBD2. Germline values: CDR1 LGHNA, CDR2 YSLEER. Trimming at V came to 0 bases and at J to 2 bases, leaving 5 bases not matched to a gene. The CDR3 runs 16 residues. CDR3 amino acids: CASSQEASGYTDTQYF. CDR3 DNA: TGCGCCAGCAGCCAAGAGGCTAGCGGATACACAGATACGCAGTATTTT.

This chain connects TRBV25-1 to TRBJ2-2; 8 bases fit TRBD2. V lost 4 bases, J lost 0 bases, and 4 bases stayed unmatched. Germline loops: CDR1 MGHDK, CDR2 SYGVNS. There are 16 residues in the CDR3. This CDR3 is CASSASGLANTGELFF. CDR3 sequence (DNA): TGTGCCAGCAGTGCATCGGGACTAGCGAACACCGGGGAGCTGTTTTTT.

This clonotype was seen a few times. The chain carries TRBV6-2 or TRBV6-3 and TRBJ1-1; no clear D. V dropped 1 base and J dropped 3 bases, with 3 bases sitting between them. The germline V gene has CDR1 MNHEY and CDR2 SVGEGT. The length of the CDR3 is 12 residues. CDR3 nucleotide sequence: TGTGCCAGCAGTTACTGGTACACTGAAGCTTTCTTT. Protein: CASSYWYTEAFF.

This clonotype came up many times. The rearrangement uses TRBV12-3 or TRBV12-4 and TRBJ2-1; D is possibly TRBD2 (6 bases). The ends were cut back, 4 bases at V and 13 bases at J, with 11 bases in the middle. This CDR3 contains 11 residues. The CDR3, as DNA: TGTGCCAGCAGTTCGGGACTGCCCCAGTTCTTC. This codes for CASSSGLPQFF.

The chain uses TRBV4-3 and TRBJ2-7; D gene unclear. CDR3 length: 14 residues. Trimming pared 1 base from V and 6 bases from J, leaving 13 bases between. CDR1 is LGHNA and CDR2 is YSLEER in the germline V gene. The CDR3 loop reads CASSQGGGVGEQYF. CDR3 in DNA: TGCGCCAGCAGCCAAGGGGGTGGGGTCGGCGAGCAGTACTTC.

This clonotype was detected a few times. The V call is TRBV12-3 or TRBV12-4, the J call TRBJ2-7; 7 positions match TRBD2. J lost 3 bases, V lost 3 bases, and 5 bases had no gene match. The CDR3 is made up of 14 amino acids. CDR3 nucleotide sequence: TGTGCCAGCAGTTTGACTGGGGGGGTCTACGAGCAGTACTTC. This codes for CASSLTGGVYEQYF.

This chain links TRBV20-1 with TRBJ2-1; D may match TRBD1 or TRBD2 (5 bases each). The V end was cut by 2 bases, the J end by 2 bases, with 13 bases between. Germline V gene sequence: CDR1 DFQATT, CDR2 SNEGSKA (reference sequence). The CDR3 covers 15 residues. CDR3 sequence reads: CSARSGWGTYNEQFF. CDR3 coding DNA: TGCAGTGCTAGATCGGGTTGGGGGACCTACAATGAGCAGTTCTTC.

The CDR3 sequence: CASSYGLGSNQPQHF. In DNA, the CDR3 is TGTGCCAGCAGCTACGGACTGGGTAGCAATCAGCCCCAGCATTTT. This chain uses TRBV3-1 with TRBJ1-5; D is unclear. Germline loops: CDR1 LGHDT, CDR2 YNNKEL (reference sequence). The V end lost 5 bases, the J end lost 0 bases, and 11 bases lay between the germline ends. This CDR3 region has 15 residues.

This clonotype was counted ten times or more. V is TRBV7-2 and J is TRBJ1-1; D unresolved. Germline V gene lookup returns CDR1 SGHTA and CDR2 FQGNSA. The V and J ends lost 2 bases and 4 bases respectively, with 14 bases between them. The CDR3 runs to 15 residues. Here the CDR3 DNA reads TGTGCCAGCAGCTTAAAATTTTTTCCGGGCACTGAAGCTTTCTTT. Its translation: CASSLKFFPGTEAFF. The full variable domain, with the rest looked up from reference TRBV7-2 and TRBJ1-1, is GAGVSQSPSNKVTEKGKDVELRCDPISGHTALYWYRQSLGQGLEFLIYFQGNSAPDKSGLPSDRFSAERTGGSVSTLTIQRTQQEDSAVYLCASSLKFFPGTEAFFGQGTRLTVV.

This clonotype came up many times. The rearrangement links TRBV25-1 to TRBJ2-1; D remains ambiguous. The V gene's germline CDR1 is MGHDK and CDR2 SYGVNS. The CDR3 loop spans 11 amino acids. Trimming stripped 5 bases from V and 3 bases from J, with 2 bases between. The CDR3 here is CASSNYNEQFF. CDR3 nucleotide sequence: TGTGCCAGCAGTAACTACAATGAGCAGTTCTTC.

The sample holds many counts of this clonotype. The chain combines TRBV20-1 with TRBJ2-1, with D possibly matching TRBD1 (6 bases). Trimming removed 0 bases from V and 10 bases from J, with 13 bases in between. The CDR3 covers 13 residues. Looked up from germline, CDR1 is DFQATT and CDR2 is SNEGSKA (reference sequence). The CDR3 is CSARDQGLHEQFF. DNA for the CDR3: TGCAGTGCTAGAGACCAGGGGCTCCACGAGCAGTTCTTC.

This clonotype was counted only a few times. The chain joins TRBV9 to TRBJ1-4; TRBD1 is a possible D gene (5 bases). Trimming took off 0 bases at V and 8 bases at J, with 17 bases between the two ends. This CDR3 spans 16 amino acids. The V gene's germline CDR1 is SGDLS and CDR2 YYNGEE. The DNA for the CDR3 is TGTGCCAGCAGCGTAGGAGTAAGCAGGGTCGGAGAAAAACTGTTTTTT. Amino acid sequence: CASSVGVSRVGEKLFF.

This clonotype has only a few counts. The chain has TRBV29-1 and TRBJ2-1; 10 nucleotides match TRBD1. Germline V gives CDR1 SQVTM, CDR2 ANQGSEA. The CDR3 spans 15 residues. The trim removed 7 bases at V and 6 bases at J, leaving 12 bases unmatched. This CDR3 reads CSATIPGTGVNEQFF. In nucleotides, the CDR3 is TGCAGCGCGACAATTCCCGGGACAGGGGTCAATGAGCAGTTCTTC.

This clonotype was seen only a few times. The chain links TRBV4-3 to TRBJ1-4; D call uncertain. The CDR3 extends over 13 amino acids. The V gene's germline CDR1 is LGHNA and CDR2 YSLEER. Trimming stripped 1 base from V and 6 bases from J, with 6 bases between. CDR3 bases: TGCGCCAGCAGCCAAGGGGCAGATGAAAAACTGTTTTTT. It is translated as CASSQGADEKLFF.